This T cell receptor beta chain came from a study of neurological immune-mediated disorders (dated by TCRdb to the late 2010s). About the investigation overall: The study compared peripheral blood TCR-beta repertoires of HTLV-I-associated myelopathy (HAM/TSP) patients, multiple sclerosis patients and healthy controls using UMI-based sequencing. Of the 68 subjects in the cohort, around 14 were HAM/TSP patients, roughly 35 were multiple sclerosis patients, and 20 were healthy controls. Alongside PBMC samples, the set of fewer than 110 TCR-beta libraries contained longitudinal samples, technical triplicates, and paired CD4+ and CD8+ T-cell subsets that had been sorted.

CDR1 and CDR2, per the germline V gene, are MGHRA and YSYEKL. The cysteine opens and the phenylalanine closes a CDR3 of 17 amino acids. Only the CDR3 DNA stays, 51 bases, in frame from base 1. Libraries from unsorted PBMCs were made from 2 million PBMCs kept in RNAlater at -80 degrees C until RNA extraction. PBMCs were separated from peripheral blood using Ficoll-Hypaque density gradient centrifugation and then cryopreserved in liquid nitrogen. To synthesize cDNA, template-switch 5'RACE was performed with a primer carrying a 10-nucleotide random unique molecular identifier so that each TCR transcript was tagged. Every sequencing run covered 15-18 subjects and yielded more than 170 million TCR-beta sequences. Total RNA was extracted with the RNeasy kit. The KAPA Real-time Library Amplification kit was used to amplify TCR-beta VDJ regions with primers for the TCR constant region and the 5'RACE anchor. A first PCR added sample indexes and Illumina adaptors, after which a second PCR increased the library yield. The roughly 650 bp TCR product was size-selected on a 2% E-gel SizeSelection system after Ampure bead purification. Before pooling, library quality was assessed on a Bioanalyzer, concentration was determined with Qubit, and library quantification was performed with the Kapa Library Quantification kit. Paired-end 2 x 150 bp sequencing of the libraries was performed on an Illumina HiSeq 2500. To increase sequence diversity, roughly 24-32% phiX was spiked into each library pool. The authors' pipeline ran thus. The UMI-based MiGEC pipeline processed quality-filtered reads and removed over 85% of raw TCR sequences during error correction. IMGT germline references were used for aligning VDJ genes, and each clonotype was defined as a unique CDR3 amino acid sequence together with its V-J genes. Clonal expansion, Shannon diversity and CDR3 relatedness (CalcPairwiseDistances, ClusterSamples) were evaluated with VDJtools, and phylogenetic trees were built with CLCbio workbench. Clones with at least 8 unique UMIs were defined as expanded, with this threshold being based on coefficient-of-variation modelling across technical triplicates. The public reads were run again by TCRdb, first through fastp at Q25 and then through MiXCR, and only productive beta chains were kept. A single entry per CDR3 protein holds the most common genes and DNA from its merged rows. The V and J calls were not made by the authors but by TCRdb's processing. The sample has tens of thousands of distinct CDR3 sequences on record, around a tenth of them singletons. The ten largest clones take up approximately 5% of the sample.

General findings and caveats noted by the study authors: Across subjects, expanded clones never shared an identical CDR3 amino acid sequence, which suggests that the TCR-beta repertoires in every group were private. TCR clonal expansion was highest in HAM/TSP patients and lowest in MS patients, with MS patients falling below even healthy controls.

This clonotype appeared a few times. The clone's antigen remains unknown. The junction departs from germline at one end; a sequencing error may be responsible. Sequencing was done on a sample of PBMCs. The sequence came from a man aged 65-85 years with HTLV-1-associated myelopathy (HAM/TSP). The sequence joins TRBV4-1 to TRBJ1-5, with 7 bases in between that match TRBD1. CDR3 sequence: CASNQKAGQLPNQPQHF. The sequence in DNA is TGCGCCAGCAACCAAAAGGCGGGACAGCTACCTAATCAGCCCCAGCATTTT.